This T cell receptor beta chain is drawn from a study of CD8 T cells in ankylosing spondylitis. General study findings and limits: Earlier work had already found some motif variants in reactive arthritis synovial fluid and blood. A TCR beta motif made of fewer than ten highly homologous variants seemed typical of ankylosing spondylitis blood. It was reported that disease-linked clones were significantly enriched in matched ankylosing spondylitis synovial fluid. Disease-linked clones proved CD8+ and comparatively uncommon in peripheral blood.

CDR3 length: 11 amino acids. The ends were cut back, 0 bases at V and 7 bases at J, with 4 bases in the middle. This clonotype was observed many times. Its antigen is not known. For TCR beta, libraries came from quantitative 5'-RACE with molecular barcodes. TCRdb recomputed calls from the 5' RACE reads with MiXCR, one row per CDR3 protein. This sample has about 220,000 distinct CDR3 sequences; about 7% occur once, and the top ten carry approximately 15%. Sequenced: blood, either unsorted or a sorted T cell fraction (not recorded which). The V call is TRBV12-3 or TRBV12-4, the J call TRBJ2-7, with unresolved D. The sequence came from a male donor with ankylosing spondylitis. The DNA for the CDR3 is TGTGCCAGCAGTTTAGCCGCTGAGCAGTACTTC. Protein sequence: CASSLAAEQYF.